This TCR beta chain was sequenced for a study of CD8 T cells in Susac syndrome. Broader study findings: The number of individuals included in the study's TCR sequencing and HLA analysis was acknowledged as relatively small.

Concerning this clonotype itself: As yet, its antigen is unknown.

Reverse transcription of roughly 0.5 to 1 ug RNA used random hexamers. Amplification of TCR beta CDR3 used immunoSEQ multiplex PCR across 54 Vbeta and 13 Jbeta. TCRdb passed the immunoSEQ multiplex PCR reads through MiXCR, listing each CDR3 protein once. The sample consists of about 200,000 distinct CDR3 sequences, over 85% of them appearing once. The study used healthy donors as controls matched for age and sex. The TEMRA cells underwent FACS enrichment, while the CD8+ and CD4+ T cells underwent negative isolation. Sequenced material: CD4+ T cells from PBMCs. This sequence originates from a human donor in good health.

CDR3 region: CASSQQGHRILFEQYF. CDR3 in DNA: TGTGCCAGCAGCCAACAGGGCCACCGTATCTTGTTCGAGCAGTACTTC. The V and J genes are TRBV3-1 and TRBJ2-7; D is possibly TRBD1 (5 bases). Germline V gene lookup returns CDR1 LGHDT and CDR2 YNNKEL (reference sequence). The CDR3 runs to 16 residues. Trimming took off 2 bases at V and 6 bases at J, with 20 bases between the two ends.